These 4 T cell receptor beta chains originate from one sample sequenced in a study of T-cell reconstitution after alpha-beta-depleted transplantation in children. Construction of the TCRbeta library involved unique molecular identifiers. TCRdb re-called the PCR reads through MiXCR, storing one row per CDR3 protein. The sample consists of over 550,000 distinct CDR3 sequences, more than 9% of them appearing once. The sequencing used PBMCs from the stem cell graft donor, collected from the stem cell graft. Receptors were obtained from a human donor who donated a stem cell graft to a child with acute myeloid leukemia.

CDR3 in DNA: TGTGCCAGCAATCCGGGGCAAGGGGCCTACGAGCAGTACTTC. Protein product: CASNPGQGAYEQYF. This chain uses TRBV6-5 with TRBJ2-7; tentatively, D is TRBD1 or TRBD2 (5 bases each). The V end was cut by 7 bases, the J end by 2 bases, with 15 bases between. The CDR3 has 14 amino acids. Germline V gives CDR1 MNHEY, CDR2 SVGAGI.

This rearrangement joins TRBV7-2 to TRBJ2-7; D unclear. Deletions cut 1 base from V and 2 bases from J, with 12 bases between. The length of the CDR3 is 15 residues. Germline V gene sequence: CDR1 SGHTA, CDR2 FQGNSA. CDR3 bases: TGTGCCAGCAGCTTAGGATTCGGACCGACCTACGAGCAGTACTTC. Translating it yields CASSLGFGPTYEQYF.

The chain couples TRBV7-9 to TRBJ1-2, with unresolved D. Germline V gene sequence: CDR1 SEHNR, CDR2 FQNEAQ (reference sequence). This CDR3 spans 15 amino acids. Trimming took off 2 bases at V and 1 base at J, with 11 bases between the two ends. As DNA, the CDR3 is TGTGCCAGCAGCTTACCGGGCCCGTTTAACTATGGCTACACCTTC. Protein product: CASSLPGPFNYGYTF.

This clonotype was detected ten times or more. The CDR3, as DNA: TGTGCCAGCAGCCTTCTTGGACAGGAAGCTTTCTTT. Protein: CASSLLGQEAFF. The rearrangement joins TRBV6-2 or TRBV6-3 to TRBJ1-1; D perhaps matches TRBD1 (6 bases). The CDR3 covers 12 residues. CDR1 MNHEY and CDR2 SVGEGT come from the germline V gene. With 6 bases removed from V and 8 bases from J, the gap between germline ends came to 13 bases.